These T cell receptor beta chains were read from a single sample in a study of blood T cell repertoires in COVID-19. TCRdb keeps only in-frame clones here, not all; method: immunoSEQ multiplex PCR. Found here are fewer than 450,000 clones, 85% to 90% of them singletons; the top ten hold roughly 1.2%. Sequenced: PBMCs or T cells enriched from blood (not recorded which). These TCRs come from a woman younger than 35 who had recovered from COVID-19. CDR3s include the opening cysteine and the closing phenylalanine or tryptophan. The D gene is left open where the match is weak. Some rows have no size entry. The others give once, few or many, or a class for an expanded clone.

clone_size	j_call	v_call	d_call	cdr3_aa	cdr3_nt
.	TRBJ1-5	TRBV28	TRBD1	CASSSTLDRDVGQPQHF	TGTGCCAGCAGTTCGACGCTGGACAGGGATGTAGGTCAGCCCCAGCATTTT
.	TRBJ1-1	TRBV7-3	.	CASSLTRGTEAFF	TGTGCCAGCAGCTTAACCAGGGGAACTGAAGCTTTCTTT
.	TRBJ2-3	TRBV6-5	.	CASSFGSGGDTQYF	TGTGCCAGCAGTTTTGGTTCCGGGGGAGATACGCAGTATTTT
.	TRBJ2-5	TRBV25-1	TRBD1	CASSVGQTFQETQYF	TGTGCCAGCAGTGTGGGACAGACCTTCCAAGAGACCCAGTACTTC
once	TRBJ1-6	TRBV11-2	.	CASSLSDILGSPLHF	TGTGCCAGCAGCTTAAGTGACATTCTTGGCTCACCCCTCCACTTT
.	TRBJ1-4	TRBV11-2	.	CASSLESRGKLFF	TGTGCCAGCAGCTTAGAAAGCAGGGGAAAACTGTTTTTT
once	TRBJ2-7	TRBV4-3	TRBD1	CASSQLGQGTYEQYF	TGCGCCAGCAGCCAATTGGGACAGGGGACCTACGAGCAGTACTTC
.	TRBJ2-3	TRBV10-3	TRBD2	CAILSSGGSTDTQYF	TGTGCCATCTTGTCTAGCGGGGGGAGCACAGATACGCAGTATTTT
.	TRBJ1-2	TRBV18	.	CASSPAFGRDGYTF	TGTGCCAGCTCACCAGCGTTCGGGAGGGACGGCTACACCTTC
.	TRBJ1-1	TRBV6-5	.	CASSYSEMNTEAFF	TGTGCCAGCAGTTACAGCGAAATGAACACTGAAGCTTTCTTT
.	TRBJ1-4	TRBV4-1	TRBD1	CASSPEGQGPNEKLFF	TGCGCCAGCAGCCCAGAAGGACAGGGCCCTAATGAAAAACTGTTTTTT
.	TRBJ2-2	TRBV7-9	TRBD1	CASTSDRVNTGELFF	TGTGCCAGCACCTCCGACAGGGTGAACACCGGGGAGCTGTTTTTT
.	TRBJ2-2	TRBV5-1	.	CASSLESVGELFF	TGCGCCAGCAGCTTGGAGAGTGTCGGGGAGCTGTTTTTT
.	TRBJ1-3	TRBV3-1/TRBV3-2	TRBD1	CASSPRDRRSGNTIYF	TGTGCCAGCAGCCCCCGGGACAGACGCTCTGGAAACACCATATATTTT
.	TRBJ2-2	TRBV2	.	CASSDRGTGELFF	TGTGCCAGCAGTGACAGGGGCACCGGGGAGCTGTTTTTT
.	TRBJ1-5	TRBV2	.	CASSPREGGVAQHF	TGTGCCAGCAGCCCCCGGGAGGGAGGGGTAGCCCAGCATTTT
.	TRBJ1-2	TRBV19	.	CASSLSINYGYTF	TGTGCCAGTTCGCTTAGCATTAACTATGGCTACACCTTC
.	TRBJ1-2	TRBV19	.	CASSPGEGVYGYTF	TGTGCCAGTAGTCCGGGGGAGGGGGTCTATGGCTACACCTTC
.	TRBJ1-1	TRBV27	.	CASSSFRGTEAFF	TGTGCCAGCAGTTCATTTAGGGGAACTGAAGCTTTCTTT
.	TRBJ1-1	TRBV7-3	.	CASSTAGVDTEAFF	TGTGCCAGCAGCACGGCCGGGGTCGACACTGAAGCTTTCTTT
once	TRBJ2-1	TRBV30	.	CAWMGGNEQFF	TGTGCCTGGATGGGGGGCAATGAGCAGTTCTTC
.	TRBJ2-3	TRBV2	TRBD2	CASGYGGGTDTQYF	TGTGCCAGTGGGTACGGGGGGGGCACAGATACGCAGTATTTT
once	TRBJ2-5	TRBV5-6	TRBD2	CASSLMTSGAQETQYF	TGTGCCAGCAGCTTGATGACTAGCGGGGCTCAAGAGACCCAGTACTTC
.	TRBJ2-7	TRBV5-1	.	CASSSDSLAYEQYF	TGCGCCAGCAGCTCGGACAGCCTCGCCTACGAGCAGTACTTC
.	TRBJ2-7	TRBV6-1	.	CASSERVTKRPLYEQYF	TGTGCCAGCAGTGAAAGAGTCACAAAGAGGCCTCTCTACGAGCAGTACTTC